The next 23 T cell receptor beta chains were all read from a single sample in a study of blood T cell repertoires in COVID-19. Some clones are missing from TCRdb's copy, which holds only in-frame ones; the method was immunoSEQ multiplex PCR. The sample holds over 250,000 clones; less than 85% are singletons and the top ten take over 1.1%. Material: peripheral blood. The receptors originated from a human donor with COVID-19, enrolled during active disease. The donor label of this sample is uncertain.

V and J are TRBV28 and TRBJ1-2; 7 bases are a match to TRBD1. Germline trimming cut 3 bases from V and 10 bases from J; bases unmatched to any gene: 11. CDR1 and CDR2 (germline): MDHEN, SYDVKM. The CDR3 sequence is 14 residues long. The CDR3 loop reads CASSFSPGQLSYTF. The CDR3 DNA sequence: TGTGCCAGCAGTTTTTCCCCGGGACAGTTATCCTACACCTTC.

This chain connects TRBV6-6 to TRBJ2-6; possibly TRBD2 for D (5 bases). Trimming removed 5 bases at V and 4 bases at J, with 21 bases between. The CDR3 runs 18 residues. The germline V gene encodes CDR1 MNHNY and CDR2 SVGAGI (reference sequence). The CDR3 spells CASSRGERLRRGANVLTF. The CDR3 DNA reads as TGTGCCAGCAGTCGAGGAGAGAGACTGAGGAGGGGGGCCAACGTCCTGACTTTC.

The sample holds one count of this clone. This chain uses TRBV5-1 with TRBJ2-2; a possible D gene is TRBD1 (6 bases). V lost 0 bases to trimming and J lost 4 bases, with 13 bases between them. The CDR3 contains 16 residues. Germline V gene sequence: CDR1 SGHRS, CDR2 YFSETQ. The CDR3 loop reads CASSLGGGVTTGELFF. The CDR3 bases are TGCGCCAGCAGCTTGGGAGGGGGAGTTACCACCGGGGAGCTGTTTTTT.

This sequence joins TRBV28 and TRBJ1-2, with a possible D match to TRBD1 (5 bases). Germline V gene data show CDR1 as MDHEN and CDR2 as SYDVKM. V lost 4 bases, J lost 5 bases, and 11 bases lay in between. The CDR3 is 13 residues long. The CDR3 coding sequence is TGTGCCAGCAGTTCCCAGGGCCCTTATGGCTACACCTTC. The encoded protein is CASSSQGPYGYTF.

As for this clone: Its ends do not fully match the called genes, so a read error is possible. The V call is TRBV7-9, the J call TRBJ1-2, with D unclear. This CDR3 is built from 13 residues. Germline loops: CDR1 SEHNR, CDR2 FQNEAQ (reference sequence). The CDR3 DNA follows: TGTGCCAGCAGCTTAATAGTTTTGTACAGTGGCGCCTTC. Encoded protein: CASSLIVLYSGAF.

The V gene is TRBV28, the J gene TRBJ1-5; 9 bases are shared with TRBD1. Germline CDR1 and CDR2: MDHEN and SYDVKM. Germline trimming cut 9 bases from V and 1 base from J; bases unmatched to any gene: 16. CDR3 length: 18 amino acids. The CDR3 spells CASPPSRTGGMSNQPQHF. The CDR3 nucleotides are TGTGCCAGTCCCCCCTCGCGTACAGGGGGCATGAGCAATCAGCCCCAGCATTTT.

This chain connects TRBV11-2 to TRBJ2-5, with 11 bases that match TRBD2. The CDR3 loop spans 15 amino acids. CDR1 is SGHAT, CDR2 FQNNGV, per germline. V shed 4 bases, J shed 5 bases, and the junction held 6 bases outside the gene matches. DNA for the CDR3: TGTGCCAGCAGCTCTGCGGGACTAGCGGCGGAGACCCAGTACTTC. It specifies CASSSAGLAAETQYF.

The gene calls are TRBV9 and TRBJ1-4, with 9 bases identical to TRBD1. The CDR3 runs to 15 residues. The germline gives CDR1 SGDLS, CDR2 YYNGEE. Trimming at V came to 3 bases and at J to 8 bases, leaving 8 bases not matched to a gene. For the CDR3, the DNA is TGTGCCAGCAGCGCCCGGACAGGGGAGGGAGAAAAACTGTTTTTT. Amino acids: CASSARTGEGEKLFF.

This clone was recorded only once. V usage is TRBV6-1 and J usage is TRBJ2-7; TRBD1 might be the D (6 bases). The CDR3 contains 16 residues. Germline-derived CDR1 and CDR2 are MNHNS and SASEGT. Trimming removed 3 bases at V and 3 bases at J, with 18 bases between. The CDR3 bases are TGTGCCAGCAGTGACAGGGGTCAGACACGGAACTACGAGCAGTACTTC. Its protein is CASSDRGQTRNYEQYF.

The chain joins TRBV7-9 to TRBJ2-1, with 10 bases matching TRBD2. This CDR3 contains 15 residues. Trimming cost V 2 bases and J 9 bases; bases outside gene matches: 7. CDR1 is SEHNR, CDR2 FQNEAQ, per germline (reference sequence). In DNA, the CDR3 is TGTGCCAGCAGCTTATCTAGCGGGAGTAGTAGTGAGCAGTTCTTC. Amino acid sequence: CASSLSSGSSSEQFF.

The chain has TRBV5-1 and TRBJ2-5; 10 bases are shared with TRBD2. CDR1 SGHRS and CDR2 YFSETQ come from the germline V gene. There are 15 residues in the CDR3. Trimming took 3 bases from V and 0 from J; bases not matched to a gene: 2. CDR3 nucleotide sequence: TGCGCCAGCAGCTCTAGCGGGGGATACCAAGAGACCCAGTACTTC. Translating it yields CASSSSGGYQETQYF.

CDR3 sequence reads: CACETSGSSADTQYF. The CDR3 DNA is TGTGCCTGCGAGACTAGCGGGAGTAGCGCAGATACGCAGTATTTT. The chain couples TRBV19 to TRBJ2-3; the match to TRBD2 covers 12 bases. The germline CDR1 and CDR2 sequences are LNHDA and SQIVND (reference sequence). J lost 4 bases, V lost 11 bases, and 10 bases had no gene match. CDR3 length: 15 residues.

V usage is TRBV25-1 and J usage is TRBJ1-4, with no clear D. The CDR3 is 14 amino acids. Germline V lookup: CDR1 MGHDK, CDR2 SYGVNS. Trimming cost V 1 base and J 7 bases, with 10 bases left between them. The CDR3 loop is CASSEFGEGEKLFF. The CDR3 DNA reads TGTGCCAGCAGTGAATTCGGGGAGGGTGAAAAACTGTTTTTT.

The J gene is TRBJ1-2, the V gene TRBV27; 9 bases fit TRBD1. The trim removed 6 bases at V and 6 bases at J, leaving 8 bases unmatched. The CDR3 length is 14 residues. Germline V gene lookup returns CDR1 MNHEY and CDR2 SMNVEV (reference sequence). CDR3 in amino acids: CASRPTGGVDGYTF. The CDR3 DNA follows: TGTGCCAGCAGACCGACAGGGGGGGTCGATGGCTACACCTTC.

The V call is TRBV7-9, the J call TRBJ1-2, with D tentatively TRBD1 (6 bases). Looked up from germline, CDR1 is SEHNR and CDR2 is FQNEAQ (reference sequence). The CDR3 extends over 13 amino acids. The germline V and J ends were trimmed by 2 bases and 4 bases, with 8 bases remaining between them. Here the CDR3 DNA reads TGTGCCAGCAGCTTACAGGGGAGCTATGGCTACACCTTC. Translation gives CASSLQGSYGYTF. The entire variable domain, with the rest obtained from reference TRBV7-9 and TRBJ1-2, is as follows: DTGVSQNPRHKITKRGQNVTFRCDPISEHNRLYWYRQTLGQGPEFLTYFQNEAQLEKSRLLSDRFSAERPKGSFSTLEIQRTEQGDSAMYLCASSLQGSYGYTFGSGTRLTVV.

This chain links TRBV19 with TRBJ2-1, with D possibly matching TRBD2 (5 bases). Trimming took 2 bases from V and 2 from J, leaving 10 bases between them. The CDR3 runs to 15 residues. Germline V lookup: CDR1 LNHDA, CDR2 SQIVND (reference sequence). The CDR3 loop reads CASSIRSDPYNEQFF. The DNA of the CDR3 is TGTGCCAGTAGTATACGTAGCGATCCCTACAATGAGCAGTTCTTC.

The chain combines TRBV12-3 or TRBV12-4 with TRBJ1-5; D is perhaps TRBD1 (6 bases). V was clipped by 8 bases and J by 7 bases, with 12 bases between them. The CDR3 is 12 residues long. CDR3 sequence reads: CASSQGEQPQHF. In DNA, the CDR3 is TGTGCCAGCTCACAGGGAGAACAGCCCCAGCATTTT.

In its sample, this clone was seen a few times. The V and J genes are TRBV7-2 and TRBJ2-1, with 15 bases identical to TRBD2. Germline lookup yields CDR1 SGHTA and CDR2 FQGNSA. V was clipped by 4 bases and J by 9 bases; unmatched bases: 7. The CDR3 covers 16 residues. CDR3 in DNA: TGTGCCAGCAGCTCCTGGGGACTAGCGGGAGGTCTTGAGCAGTTCTTC. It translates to CASSSWGLAGGLEQFF.

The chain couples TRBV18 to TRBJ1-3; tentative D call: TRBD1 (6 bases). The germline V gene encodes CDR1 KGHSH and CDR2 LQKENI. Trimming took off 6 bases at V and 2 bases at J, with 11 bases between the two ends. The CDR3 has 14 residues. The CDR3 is CASSLPGAGNTIYF. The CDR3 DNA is TGTGCCAGCTCCCTCCCAGGGGCTGGAAACACCATATATTTT.

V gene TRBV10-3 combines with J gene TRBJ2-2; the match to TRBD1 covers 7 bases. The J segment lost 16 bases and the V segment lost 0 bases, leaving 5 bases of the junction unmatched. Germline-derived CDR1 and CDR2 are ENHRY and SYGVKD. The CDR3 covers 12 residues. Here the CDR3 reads CAISESTGWTFF. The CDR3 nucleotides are TGTGCCATCAGTGAGTCGACAGGGTGGACGTTTTTT.

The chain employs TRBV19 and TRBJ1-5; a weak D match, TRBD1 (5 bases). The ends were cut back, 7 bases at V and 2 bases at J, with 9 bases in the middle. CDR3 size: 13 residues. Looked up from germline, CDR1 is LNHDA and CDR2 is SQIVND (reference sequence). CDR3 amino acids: CASNEQGNQPQHF. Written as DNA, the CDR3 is TGTGCCAGTAATGAACAGGGCAATCAGCCCCAGCATTTT.

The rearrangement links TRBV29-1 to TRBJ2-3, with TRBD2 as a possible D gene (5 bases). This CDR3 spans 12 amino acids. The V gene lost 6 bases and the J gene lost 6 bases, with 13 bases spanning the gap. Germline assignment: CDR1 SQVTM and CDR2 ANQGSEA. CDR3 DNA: TGCAGCGTCCAGGAGGTCGGGGATACGCAGTATTTT. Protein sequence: CSVQEVGDTQYF.

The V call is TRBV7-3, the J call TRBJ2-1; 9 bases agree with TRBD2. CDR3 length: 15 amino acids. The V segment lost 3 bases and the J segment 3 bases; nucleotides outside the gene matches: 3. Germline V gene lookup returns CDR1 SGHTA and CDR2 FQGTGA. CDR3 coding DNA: TGTGCCAGCAGCTTGACTAGCGGCGTCTACAATGAGCAGTTCTTC. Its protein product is CASSLTSGVYNEQFF.